This TCR beta chain was captured by sequencing in a study of cytomegalovirus exposure and HLA in healthy donors. Broader study findings: The authors listed approximately 150 TCR beta chains as cytomegalovirus-associated. Available immune exposure information covered CMV serostatus only. Reports indicate that TCR beta sequences accurately predicted the HLA-A and HLA-B alleles of most subjects. Several V segments, TRBV6-2 and TRBV6-3 among them, could not be told apart and were dropped.

Comments on this clone: What it binds is not known.

This PCR relied on a set of 60 Vbeta primers and 13 Jbeta primers. Only in-frame clones appear in the TCRdb table, and some are missing; sequencing was by immunoSEQ multiplex PCR. The table includes about 120,000 clones, around 70% detected once. The CDR3 is made up of 18 amino acids. CDR1 is SGHRS and CDR2 is YFSETQ in the germline V gene. V was trimmed by 1 base and J by 2 bases, leaving 21 bases between them. The chain links TRBV5-1 to TRBJ1-1, with D tentatively TRBD1 (5 bases). The receptor's source is a woman aged 18-29 years in good health and CMV-seronegative. Sequences were obtained from PBMCs. CDR3: CASSLYPSGPGTNTEAFF. The DNA for the CDR3 is TGCGCCAGCAGCTTGTATCCTTCCGGCCCCGGGACTAACACTGAAGCTTTCTTT. The full variable domain, its missing parts supplied by reference TRBV5-1 and TRBJ1-1, is KAGVTQTPRYLIKTRGQQVTLSCSPISGHRSVSWYQQTPGQGLQFLFEYFSETQRNKGNFPGRFSGRQFSNSRSEMNVSTLELGDSALYLCASSLYPSGPGTNTEAFFGQGTRLTVV.